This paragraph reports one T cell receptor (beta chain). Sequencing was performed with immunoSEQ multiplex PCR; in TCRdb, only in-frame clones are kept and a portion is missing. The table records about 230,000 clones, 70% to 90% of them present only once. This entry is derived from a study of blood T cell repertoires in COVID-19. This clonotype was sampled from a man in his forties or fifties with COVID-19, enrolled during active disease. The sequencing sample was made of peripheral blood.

CDR3 amino acids: CAWSPMAGAYEQYF. The CDR3 nucleotides read TGTGCCTGGAGTCCAATGGCCGGGGCCTACGAGCAGTACTTC. The V and J genes are TRBV30 and TRBJ2-7, with a tentative D call TRBD2 (5 bases). The CDR3 is 14 amino acids. Germline lookup yields CDR1 GTSNPN and CDR2 SVGIG (reference sequence). V was trimmed by 2 bases and J by 2 bases, leaving 13 bases between them.